The text below deals with one TCR beta chain. The data are from a study of CD8+ T cells in alopecia areata. Treatment noted: oral pan-JAK inhibitor, 5-10 mg twice daily. Investigators isolated RNA and reverse transcribed it into cDNA to act as the sequencing template. The assay was immunoSEQ multiplex PCR, and TCRdb's table has in-frame clones only and misses some. The repertoire consists of approximately 190,000 clones, with 58% occurring once and the leading ten covering under 7%. V lost 5 bases to trimming and J lost 3 bases; unmatched junction nucleotides: 4. CDR1 and CDR2 from the germline V gene are GTSNPN and SVGIG (reference sequence). CDR3 length equals 13 residues.

This sample comprised CD4+ T cells sorted from blood, obtained at week 24, from a patient treated with tofacitinib. The V and J genes are TRBV30 and TRBJ1-1, with 9 bases lining up with TRBD1. This TCR came from a human donor with alopecia areata. In DNA, the CDR3 is TGTGCCTGGGACAGGGGGTACGACACTGAAGCTTTCTTT. Translation gives CAWDRGYDTEAFF. Full variable domain (remainder filled in from reference TRBV30 and TRBJ1-1): SQTIHQWPATLVQPVGSPLSLECTVEGTSNPNLYWYRQAAGRGLQLLFYSVGIGQISSEVPQNLSASRPQDRQFILSSKKLLLSDSGFYLCAWDRGYDTEAFFGQGTRLTVV.